These T cell receptor beta chains were read from a single sample in a study of regulatory dendritic cells for organ transplantation. Here immunoSEQ multiplex PCR was the method, and the copy in TCRdb shows in-frame clones only, minus some. This sample has 25,000 to 35,000 clones, with roughly 80% found just once. The sequencing sample was made of naive CD4+ T cells from blood. These receptors were obtained from a human donor in good health. The CDR3 runs from the conserved cysteine through the conserved F or W. A D gene is named only where the DNA matches it firmly. A clone size is listed for some rows: how often the clone was seen (once, few, many), or a class if it is expanded.

len	abundance	v_gene	j_gene	d_gene	CDR3aa	CDR3nt
12	NA	TRBV7-2	TRBJ1-1	NA	CASSASPAAAFF	TGTGCCAGCAGCGCCAGCCCGGCGGCGGCTTTCTTT
17	NA	TRBV12-5	TRBJ2-2	TRBD1	CASAWGMGQGRTGELFF	TGTGCTAGTGCCTGGGGTATGGGACAGGGACGCACCGGGGAGCTGTTTTTT
16	NA	TRBV7-2	TRBJ2-3	TRBD2	CASSLAIWTSADTQYF	TGTGCCAGCAGCTTAGCGATTTGGACTAGCGCCGATACGCAGTATTTT
14	NA	TRBV5-1	TRBJ2-1	NA	CASSLALGGNEQFF	TGCGCCAGCAGCTTGGCATTAGGGGGCAATGAGCAGTTCTTC
14	few	TRBV7-2	TRBJ1-3	NA	CASSPGVSGNTIYF	TGTGCCAGCAGCCCAGGGGTCTCTGGAAACACCATATATTTT
15	once	TRBV5-1	TRBJ2-3	NA	CASSLVATNTDTQYF	TGCGCCAGCAGCTTGGTGGCGACTAACACAGATACGCAGTATTTT
14	NA	TRBV7-2	TRBJ2-7	NA	CASSFLIGTYEQYF	TGTGCCAGCAGCTTTTTAATCGGGACCTACGAGCAGTACTTC
16	NA	TRBV11-1	TRBJ1-1	NA	CASSSPSQGVGTEAFF	TGTGCCAGCAGCTCCCCGTCCCAGGGTGTCGGCACTGAAGCTTTCTTT
18	NA	TRBV15	TRBJ2-1	TRBD2	CATSRDRASGGRYNEQFF	TGTGCCACCAGCAGAGATAGGGCTAGCGGGGGTCGATACAATGAGCAGTTCTTC
16	NA	TRBV7-8	TRBJ2-1	TRBD2	CASSLAGGGAYNEQFF	TGTGCCAGCAGCTTAGCGGGCGGGGGGGCCTACAATGAGCAGTTCTTC
14	NA	TRBV9	TRBJ2-1	NA	CASSARPVRGEQFF	TGTGCCAGCAGCGCGCGCCCAGTTAGAGGTGAGCAGTTCTTC
13	NA	TRBV19	TRBJ1-5	TRBD1	CASRQDRAQPQHF	TGTGCCAGTAGACAAGACAGGGCTCAGCCCCAGCATTTT
14	NA	TRBV7-9	TRBJ1-2	TRBD1	CASSLGATGFGYTF	TGTGCCAGCAGCTTAGGTGCGACAGGGTTTGGCTACACCTTC
12	once	TRBV2	TRBJ2-7	TRBD1	CASRDRGLEQYF	TGTGCCAGCCGGGACAGGGGGCTCGAGCAGTACTTC
15	NA	TRBV27	TRBJ2-7	TRBD2	CASSLPKGLASEQYF	TGTGCCAGCAGTCTACCTAAGGGACTAGCTTCCGAGCAGTACTTC
14	NA	TRBV19	TRBJ2-7	TRBD2	CASSILAGGREQYF	TGTGCCAGTAGTATCCTAGCGGGGGGTCGCGAGCAGTACTTC
13	NA	TRBV6-5	TRBJ1-5	NA	CASSPRGDQPQHF	TGTGCCAGCAGTCCCCGCGGAGATCAGCCCCAGCATTTT
17	NA	TRBV5-4	TRBJ1-3	NA	CASSFGGGKNSGNTIYF	TGTGCCAGCAGCTTCGGGGGAGGAAAAAACTCTGGAAACACCATATATTTT
13	NA	TRBV19	TRBJ1-1	TRBD1	CASTGQGLSEAFF	TGTGCCAGTACCGGACAGGGCCTAAGTGAAGCTTTCTTT
16	once	TRBV5-6	TRBJ2-7	NA	CASSLRQAVPVVEQYF	TGTGCCAGCAGCCTGAGACAGGCCGTTCCGGTCGTGGAGCAGTACTTC
16	NA	TRBV11-2	TRBJ2-7	TRBD1	CASSLVRGTGAYEQYF	TGTGCCAGCAGCTTAGTTAGGGGGACAGGGGCCTACGAGCAGTACTTC
13	few	TRBV5-1	TRBJ1-5	NA	CASSLDFSQPQHF	TGCGCCAGCAGCTTGGACTTTTCTCAGCCCCAGCATTTT
15	NA	TRBV7-9	TRBJ2-1	TRBD1	CASSLAQGAYNEQFF	TGTGCCAGCAGCTTAGCACAGGGGGCCTACAATGAGCAGTTCTTC
14	few	TRBV11-3	TRBJ1-6	TRBD1	CASSAGTVNSPLHF	TGTGCCAGCAGCGCAGGGACAGTAAATTCACCCCTCCACTTT
15	NA	TRBV18	TRBJ2-7	TRBD1	CASSPRAGGEYEQYF	TGTGCCAGCTCACCACGGGCAGGGGGTGAGTACGAGCAGTACTTC
17	NA	TRBV4-1	TRBJ2-3	NA	CASSHGATDTSTDTQYF	TGCGCCAGCAGCCATGGGGCTACGGACACAAGCACAGATACGCAGTATTTT
17	once	TRBV18	TRBJ2-1	TRBD1	CASSPPGQGAGYNEQFF	TGTGCCAGCTCACCCCCTGGACAGGGGGCGGGTTACAATGAGCAGTTCTTC